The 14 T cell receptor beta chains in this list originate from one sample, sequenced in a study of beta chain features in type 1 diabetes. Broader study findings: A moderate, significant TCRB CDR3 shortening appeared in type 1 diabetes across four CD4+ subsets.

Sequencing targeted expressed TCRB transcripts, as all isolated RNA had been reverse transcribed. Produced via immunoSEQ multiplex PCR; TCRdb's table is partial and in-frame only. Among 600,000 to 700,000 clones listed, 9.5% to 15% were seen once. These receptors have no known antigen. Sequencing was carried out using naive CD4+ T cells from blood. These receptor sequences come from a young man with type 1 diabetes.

CDR3 sequence: CASSPGGRGTEAFF. The DNA of the CDR3 is TGTGCCAGCAGCCCAGGGGGCAGGGGCACTGAAGCTTTCTTT. This chain connects TRBV7-3 to TRBJ1-1, with 8 nucleotides matching TRBD1. From germline, CDR1 is SGHTA and CDR2 FQGTGA. This CDR3 has 14 amino acids. V gave up 5 bases and J gave up 4 bases; unmatched junction bases: 6.

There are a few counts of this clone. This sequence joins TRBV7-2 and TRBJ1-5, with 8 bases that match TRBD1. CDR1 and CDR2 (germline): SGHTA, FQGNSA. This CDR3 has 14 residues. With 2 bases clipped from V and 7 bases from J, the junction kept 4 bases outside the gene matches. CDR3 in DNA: TGTGCCAGCAGCTTACAGGGGGCGGGACAGCCCCAGCATTTT. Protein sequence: CASSLQGAGQPQHF.

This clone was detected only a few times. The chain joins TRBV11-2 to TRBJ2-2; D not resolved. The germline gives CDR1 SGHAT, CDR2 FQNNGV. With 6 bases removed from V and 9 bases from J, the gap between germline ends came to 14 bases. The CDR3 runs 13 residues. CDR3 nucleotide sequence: TGTGCCAGCAGTCCCTTATACTCCTGGGAGCTGTTTTTT. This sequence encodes CASSPLYSWELFF.

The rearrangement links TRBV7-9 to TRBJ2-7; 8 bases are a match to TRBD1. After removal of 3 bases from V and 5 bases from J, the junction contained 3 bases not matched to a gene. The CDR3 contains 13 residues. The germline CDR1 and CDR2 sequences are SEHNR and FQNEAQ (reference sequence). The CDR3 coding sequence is TGTGCCAGCAGCTTCAGGACAGGGAACGAGCAGTACTTC. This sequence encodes CASSFRTGNEQYF.

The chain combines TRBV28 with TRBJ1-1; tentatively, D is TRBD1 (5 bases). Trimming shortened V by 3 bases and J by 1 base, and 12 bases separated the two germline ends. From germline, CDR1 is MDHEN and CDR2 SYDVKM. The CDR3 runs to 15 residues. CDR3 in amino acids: CASSFNGGENTEAFF. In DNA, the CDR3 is TGTGCCAGCAGTTTCAATGGGGGGGAGAACACTGAAGCTTTCTTT.

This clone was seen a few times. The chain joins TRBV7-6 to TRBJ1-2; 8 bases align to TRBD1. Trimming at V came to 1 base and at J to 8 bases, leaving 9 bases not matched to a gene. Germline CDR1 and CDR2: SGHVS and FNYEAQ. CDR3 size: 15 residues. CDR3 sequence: CASSLGTGSMGGYTF. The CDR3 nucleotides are TGTGCCAGCAGCTTAGGGACAGGGTCGATGGGAGGCTACACCTTC.

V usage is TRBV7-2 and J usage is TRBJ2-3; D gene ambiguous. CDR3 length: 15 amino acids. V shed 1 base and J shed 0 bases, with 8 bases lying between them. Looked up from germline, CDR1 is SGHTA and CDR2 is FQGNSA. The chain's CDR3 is CASSLDSVSTDTQYF. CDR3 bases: TGTGCCAGCAGCTTAGATTCAGTTAGCACAGATACGCAGTATTTT.

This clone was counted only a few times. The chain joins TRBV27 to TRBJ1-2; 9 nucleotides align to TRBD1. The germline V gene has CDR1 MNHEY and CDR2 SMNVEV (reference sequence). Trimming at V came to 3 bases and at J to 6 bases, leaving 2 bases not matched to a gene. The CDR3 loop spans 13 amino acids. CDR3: CASSLGQGNGYTF. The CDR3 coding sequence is TGTGCCAGCAGTTTGGGACAGGGTAATGGCTACACCTTC.

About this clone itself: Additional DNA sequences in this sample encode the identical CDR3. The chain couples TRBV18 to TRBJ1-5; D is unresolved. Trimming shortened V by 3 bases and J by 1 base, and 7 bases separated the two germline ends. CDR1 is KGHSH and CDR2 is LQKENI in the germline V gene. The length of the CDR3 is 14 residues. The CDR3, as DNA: TGTGCCAGCTCACCCGACGGGAGCAATCAGCCCCAGCATTTT. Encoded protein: CASSPDGSNQPQHF.

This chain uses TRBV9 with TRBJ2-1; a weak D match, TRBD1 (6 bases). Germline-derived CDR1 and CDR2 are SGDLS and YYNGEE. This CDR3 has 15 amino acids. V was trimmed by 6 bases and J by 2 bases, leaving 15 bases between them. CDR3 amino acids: CASTSQAGAYNEQFF. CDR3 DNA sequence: TGTGCCAGCACCTCCCAAGCAGGGGCCTACAATGAGCAGTTCTTC.

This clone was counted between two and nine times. CDR3 nucleotide sequence: TGTGCCAGCAGCCTCGGGCAGGCCAATGAAAAACTGTTTTTT. Protein sequence: CASSLGQANEKLFF. The chain combines TRBV7-2 with TRBJ1-4; D gene ambiguous. Looked up from germline, CDR1 is SGHTA and CDR2 is FQGNSA. The germline V and J ends were trimmed by 5 bases and 5 bases, with 12 bases remaining between them. The CDR3 has 14 residues. Looking up the rest from reference TRBV7-2 and TRBJ1-4 gives the full variable domain: GAGVSQSPSNKVTEKGKDVELRCDPISGHTALYWYRQSLGQGLEFLIYFQGNSAPDKSGLPSDRFSAERTGGSVSTLTIQRTQQEDSAVYLCASSLGQANEKLFFGSGTQLSVL.

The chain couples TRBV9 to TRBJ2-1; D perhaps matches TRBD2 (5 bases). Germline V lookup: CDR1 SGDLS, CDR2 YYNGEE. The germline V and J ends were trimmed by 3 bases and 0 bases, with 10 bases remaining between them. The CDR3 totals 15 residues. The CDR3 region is CASSGDAGSYNEQFF. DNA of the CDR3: TGTGCCAGCAGCGGTGACGCGGGCTCCTACAATGAGCAGTTCTTC.

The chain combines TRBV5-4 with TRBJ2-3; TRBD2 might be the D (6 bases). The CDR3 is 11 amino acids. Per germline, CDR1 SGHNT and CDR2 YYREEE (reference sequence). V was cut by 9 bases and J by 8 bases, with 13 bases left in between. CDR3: CAIQVTSTQYF. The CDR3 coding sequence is TGTGCCATCCAAGTGACTAGTACGCAGTATTTT.

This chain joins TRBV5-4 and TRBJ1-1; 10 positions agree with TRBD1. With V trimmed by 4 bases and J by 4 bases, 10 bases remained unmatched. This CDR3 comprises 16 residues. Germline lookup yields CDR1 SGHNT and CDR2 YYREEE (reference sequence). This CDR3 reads CASSPTGGSVVTEAFF. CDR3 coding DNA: TGTGCCAGCAGCCCGACAGGGGGCTCGGTTGTCACTGAAGCTTTCTTT.